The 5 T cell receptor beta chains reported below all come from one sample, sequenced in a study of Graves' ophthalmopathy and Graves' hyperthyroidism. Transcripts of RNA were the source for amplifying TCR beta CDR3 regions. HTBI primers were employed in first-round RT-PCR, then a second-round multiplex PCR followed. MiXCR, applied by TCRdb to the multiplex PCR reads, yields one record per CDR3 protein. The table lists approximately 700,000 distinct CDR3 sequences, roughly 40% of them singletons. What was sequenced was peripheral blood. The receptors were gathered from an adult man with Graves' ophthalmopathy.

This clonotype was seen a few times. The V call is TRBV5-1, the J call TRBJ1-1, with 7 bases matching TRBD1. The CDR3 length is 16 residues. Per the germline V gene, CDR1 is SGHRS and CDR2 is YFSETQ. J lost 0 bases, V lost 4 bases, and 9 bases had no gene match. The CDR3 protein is CASSRDSGQMNTEAFF. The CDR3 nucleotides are TGCGCCAGCAGCCGGGACTCGGGACAGATGAACACTGAAGCTTTCTTT.

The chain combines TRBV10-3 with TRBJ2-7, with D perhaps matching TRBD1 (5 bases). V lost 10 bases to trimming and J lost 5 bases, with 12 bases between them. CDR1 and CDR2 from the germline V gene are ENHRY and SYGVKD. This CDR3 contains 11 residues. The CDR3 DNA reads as TGTGCCAGCATTCAGGGTCACGAGCAGTACTTC. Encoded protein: CASIQGHEQYF.

The CDR3 is CSAEMTGYNQPQHF. In nucleotides, the CDR3 is TGCAGTGCCGAAATGACAGGGTATAATCAGCCCCAGCATTTT. This chain uses TRBV20-1 with TRBJ1-5, with TRBD1 identical over 7 bases. The germline V gene encodes CDR1 DFQATT and CDR2 SNEGSKA (reference sequence). This CDR3 is 14 amino acids long. Trimming took 6 bases from V and 4 from J; bases not matched to a gene: 9.

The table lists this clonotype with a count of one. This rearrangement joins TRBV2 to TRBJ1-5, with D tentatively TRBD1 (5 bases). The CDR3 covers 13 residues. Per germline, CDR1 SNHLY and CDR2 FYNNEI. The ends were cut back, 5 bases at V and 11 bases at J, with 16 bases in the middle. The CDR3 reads CASSSRRVETQHF. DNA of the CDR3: TGTGCCAGCAGTTCTCGCAGGGTGGAGACCCAGCATTTT.

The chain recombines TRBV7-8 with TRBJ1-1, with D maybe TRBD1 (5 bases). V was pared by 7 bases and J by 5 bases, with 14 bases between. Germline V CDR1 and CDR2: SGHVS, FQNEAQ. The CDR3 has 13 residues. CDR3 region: CASTSTGVTEAFF. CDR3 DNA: TGTGCCAGCACCTCCACGGGGGTAACTGAAGCTTTCTTT.